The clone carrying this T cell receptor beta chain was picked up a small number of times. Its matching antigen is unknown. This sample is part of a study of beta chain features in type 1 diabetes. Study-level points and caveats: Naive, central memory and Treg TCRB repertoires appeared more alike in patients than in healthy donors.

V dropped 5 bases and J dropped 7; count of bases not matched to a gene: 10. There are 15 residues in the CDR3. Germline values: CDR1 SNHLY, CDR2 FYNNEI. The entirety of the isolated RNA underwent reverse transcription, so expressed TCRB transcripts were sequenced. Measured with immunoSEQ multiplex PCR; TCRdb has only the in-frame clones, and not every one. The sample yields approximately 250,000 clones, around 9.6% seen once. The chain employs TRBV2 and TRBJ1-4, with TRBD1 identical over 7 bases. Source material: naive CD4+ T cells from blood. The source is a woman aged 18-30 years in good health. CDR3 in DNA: TGTGCCAGCAGTCCACAGGGGACCTCAGGTGAAAAACTGTTTTTT. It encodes CASSPQGTSGEKLFF.